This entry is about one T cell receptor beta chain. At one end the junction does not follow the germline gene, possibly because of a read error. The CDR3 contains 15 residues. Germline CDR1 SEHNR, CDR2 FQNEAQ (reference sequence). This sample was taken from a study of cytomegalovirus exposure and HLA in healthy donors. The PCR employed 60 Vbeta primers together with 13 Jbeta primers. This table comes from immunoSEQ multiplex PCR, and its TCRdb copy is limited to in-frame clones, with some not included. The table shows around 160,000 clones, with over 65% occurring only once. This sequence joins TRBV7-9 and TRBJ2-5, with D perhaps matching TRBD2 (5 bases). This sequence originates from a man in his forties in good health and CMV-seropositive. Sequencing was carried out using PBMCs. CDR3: CSSSLSPPGLQAQYF. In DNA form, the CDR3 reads TGTTCCAGCAGCCTCAGCCCCCCTGGACTCCAGGCCCAGTACTTC.